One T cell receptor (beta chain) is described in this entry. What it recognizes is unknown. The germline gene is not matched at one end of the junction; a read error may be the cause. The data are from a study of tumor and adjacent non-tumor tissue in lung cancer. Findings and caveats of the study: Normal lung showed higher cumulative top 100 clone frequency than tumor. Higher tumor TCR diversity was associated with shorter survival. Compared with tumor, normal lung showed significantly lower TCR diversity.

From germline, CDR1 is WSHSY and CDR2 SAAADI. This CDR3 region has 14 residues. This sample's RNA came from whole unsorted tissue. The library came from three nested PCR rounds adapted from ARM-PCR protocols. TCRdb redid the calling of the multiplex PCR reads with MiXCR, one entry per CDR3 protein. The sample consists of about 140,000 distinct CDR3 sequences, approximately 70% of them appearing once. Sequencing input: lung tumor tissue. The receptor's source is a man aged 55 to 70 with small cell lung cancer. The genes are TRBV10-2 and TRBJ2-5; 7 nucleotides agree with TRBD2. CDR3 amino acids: CASNEWGGRETQYF. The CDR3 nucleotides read TGCGCCAGCAATGAGTGGGGAGGGCGAGAGACCCAGTACTTC.